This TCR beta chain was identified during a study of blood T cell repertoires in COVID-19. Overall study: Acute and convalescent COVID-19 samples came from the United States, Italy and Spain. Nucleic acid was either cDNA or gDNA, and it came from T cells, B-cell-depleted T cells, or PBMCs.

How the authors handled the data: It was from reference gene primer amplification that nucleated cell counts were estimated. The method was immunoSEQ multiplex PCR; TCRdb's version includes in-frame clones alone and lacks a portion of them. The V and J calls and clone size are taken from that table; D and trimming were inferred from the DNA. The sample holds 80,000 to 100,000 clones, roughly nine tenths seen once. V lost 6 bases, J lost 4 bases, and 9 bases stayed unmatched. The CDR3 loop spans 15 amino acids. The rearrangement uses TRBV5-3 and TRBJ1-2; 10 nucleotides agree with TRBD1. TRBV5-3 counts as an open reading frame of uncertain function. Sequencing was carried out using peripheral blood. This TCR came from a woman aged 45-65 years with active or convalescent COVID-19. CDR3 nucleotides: TGTGCCAGAAACCGACAGGGGGCGCATGGCTATGGCTACACCTTC. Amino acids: CARNRQGAHGYGYTF.